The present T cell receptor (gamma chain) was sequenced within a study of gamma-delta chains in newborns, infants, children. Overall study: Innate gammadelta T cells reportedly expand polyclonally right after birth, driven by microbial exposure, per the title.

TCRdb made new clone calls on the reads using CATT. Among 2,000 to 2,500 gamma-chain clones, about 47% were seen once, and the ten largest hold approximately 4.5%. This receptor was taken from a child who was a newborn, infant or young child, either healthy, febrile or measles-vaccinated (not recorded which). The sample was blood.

The CDR3 protein is CATWDRGFKKLF. DNA of the CDR3: TGTGCCACCTGGGACAGGGGTTTTAAGAAGCTCTTT. The V gene was identified as TRGV3, while no J gene was called. The CDR3 spans 12 residues. Germline V gene data show CDR1 as VTNTFY and CDR2 as YDVSTARD (reference sequence).